These T cell receptor beta chains were read from a single sample in a study of shared clonotypes between healthy human individuals. The method was immunoSEQ multiplex PCR; TCRdb's version includes in-frame clones alone and lacks a portion of them. The table lists roughly 2 million clones, roughly 94% of them singletons, with about 1.1% in the top ten. What was sequenced was naive CD8+ T cells sorted from blood. These receptors all come from a man aged 18 to 29 in good health. Both conserved end residues are part of each CDR3. D genes are given only for firm matches. A clone size is listed for some rows: how often the clone was seen (once, few, many), or a class if it is expanded.

DNA,CDR3,D,V,size,J
TGCGCCAGCAGCCAAGGGTACAGGGGTGGCACCGGGGAGCTGTTTTTT,CASSQGYRGGTGELFF,TRBD1,TRBV4-3,.,TRBJ2-2
TGTGCCAGCAGCCGTGACAACGAGCAGTACTTC,CASSRDNEQYF,.,TRBV7-9,.,TRBJ2-7
TGCGCCAGCAGCCAAGAAGTAGCGGGAGGCCTCACCTACGAGCAGTACTTC,CASSQEVAGGLTYEQYF,TRBD2,TRBV4-3,.,TRBJ2-7
TGCGCCAGCAGCCCGAACCCGACAGGGGGCTACGAGCAGTACTTC,CASSPNPTGGYEQYF,TRBD1,TRBV5-1,.,TRBJ2-7
TGTGCCAGCAGTTACGGGACAGACCTAAGCACAGATACGCAGTATTTT,CASSYGTDLSTDTQYF,TRBD1,TRBV6-5,.,TRBJ2-3
TGTGCCAGCAGCTTAGATCTGATGGCGGGAGGGCCGGAGACCCAGTACTTC,CASSLDLMAGGPETQYF,TRBD2,TRBV11-2,.,TRBJ2-5
TGCGCCAGCAGCCAAAGGACTAGCGGTCCCTACGAGCAGTACTTC,CASSQRTSGPYEQYF,TRBD2,TRBV4-1,once,TRBJ2-7
TGTGCCAGCAGTCCGTCTCGCCAGCTGGGGGAGCAGTTCTTC,CASSPSRQLGEQFF,.,TRBV6-5,.,TRBJ2-1
TGTGCCAGTCTTATGCGAGGGGCGGGTTATGGCTACACCTTC,CASLMRGAGYGYTF,.,TRBV6-1,.,TRBJ1-2
TGTGCCAGCATTCCATCGGGGTGGGGGCAAGAGACCCAGTACTTC,CASIPSGWGQETQYF,.,TRBV11-2,.,TRBJ2-5
TGTGCCAGCAGTCGACTACTCCAAGAGACCCAGTACTTC,CASSRLLQETQYF,.,TRBV27,.,TRBJ2-5
TGTGCCAGCAGCTTAGGATTGGGGAAACACACTGAAGCTTTCTTT,CASSLGLGKHTEAFF,.,TRBV7-3,.,TRBJ1-1
TGTGCCAGTAGCGTAGCGGGGGTCTCCTACGAGCAGTACTTC,CASSVAGVSYEQYF,TRBD2,TRBV19,once,TRBJ2-7
TGTGCCAGCAGCTCGGGACAGGGCTCCGAGCAGTACTTC,CASSSGQGSEQYF,TRBD1,TRBV9,.,TRBJ2-7
TGTGCCAGCAGCTTTCCCAGAGTGGTGACCGACCCTGGGGCCAACGTCCTGACTTTC,CASSFPRVVTDPGANVLTF,.,TRBV11-3,.,TRBJ2-6
TGTGCCAGCAGCTACGGTCCCGGGGAATTCGAGCAGTACTTC,CASSYGPGEFEQYF,.,TRBV5-5,.,TRBJ2-7
TGTGCCAGCAGGGGACAGGGCGCCTACAATGAGCAGTTCTTC,CASRGQGAYNEQFF,TRBD1,TRBV7-9,.,TRBJ2-1
TGTGCCAGCAGTTGGCGGGGGCCCCTTGATGATACGCAGTATTTT,CASSWRGPLDDTQYF,.,TRBV6-5,once,TRBJ2-3
TGTGCCAGCAGCTTAGGACCTCTGGGGGAGCAGTACTTC,CASSLGPLGEQYF,.,TRBV7-6,.,TRBJ2-7
TGCGCCAGCAGCCAAGGTCCGGGACAGGTCAACTATGGCTACACCTTC,CASSQGPGQVNYGYTF,TRBD1,TRBV4-1,.,TRBJ1-2
TGTGCCAGCAGCTTCGGGACAGGGGTCTACGAGCAGTACTTC,CASSFGTGVYEQYF,TRBD1,TRBV13,.,TRBJ2-7
TGTGCCAGCAGCTTGGGCCAGACGGCACCTTCATACGAGCAGTACTTC,CASSLGQTAPSYEQYF,.,TRBV11-2,.,TRBJ2-7
TGCAGCGTTGTGGGACTAGCAGTCAATGAGCAGTTCTTC,CSVVGLAVNEQFF,TRBD2,TRBV29-1,.,TRBJ2-1
TGTGCCAGTAGTATAACAGGGTGGCAGCCCCAGCATTTT,CASSITGWQPQHF,.,TRBV19,.,TRBJ1-5
TGCGCCAGCAGCCAAGGGGGGAGGGGGAAGGGCTACACCTTC,CASSQGGRGKGYTF,.,TRBV4-1,.,TRBJ1-2
TGCAGCGTTGAGATGACAGGGATAGCCTATGGCTACACCTTC,CSVEMTGIAYGYTF,TRBD1,TRBV29-1,.,TRBJ1-2
TGTGCCAGTAGCCCGGGACCATCCTACGAGCAGTACTTC,CASSPGPSYEQYF,.,TRBV19,.,TRBJ2-7
TGCGCCAGCAGCCCCGGACAGGACTTCTTGAACACTGAAGCTTTCTTT,CASSPGQDFLNTEAFF,TRBD1,TRBV5-1,once,TRBJ1-1
TGTGCCTGGAGTTCCTTCCCCGGGGGCCAAGAGACCCAGTACTTC,CAWSSFPGGQETQYF,.,TRBV30,.,TRBJ2-5
TGTGCCAGCAGCCCCGCGGGACAGGCTGAACTAGCGGGGGGGCCGGGCGAGCAGTACTTC,CASSPAGQAELAGGPGEQYF,TRBD2,TRBV13,.,TRBJ2-7
TGTGCCAGTAGTTACACATTTAACACTGAAGCTTTCTTT,CASSYTFNTEAFF,.,TRBV19,.,TRBJ1-1
TGTGCCAGCAGTTCTCCGGGACAGGGAGACTACGAGCAGTACTTC,CASSSPGQGDYEQYF,TRBD1,TRBV28,.,TRBJ2-7
TGTGCCAGCAGTTACTCGAATCTCGCGGAATCCTACGAGCAGTACTTC,CASSYSNLAESYEQYF,.,TRBV6-6,.,TRBJ2-7
TGTGCCAGCTCACCACCAACTAGCGGGACCTACAATGAGCAGTTCTTC,CASSPPTSGTYNEQFF,TRBD2,TRBV18,.,TRBJ2-1
TGCGCCAGCAGCTCAGGACACAGCCAAGAGACCCAGTACTTC,CASSSGHSQETQYF,.,TRBV5-1,once,TRBJ2-5
TGTGCCAGCAGCCTTAAGGGGACGGAAGAACAAGAGACCCAGTACTTC,CASSLKGTEEQETQYF,.,TRBV25-1,.,TRBJ2-5
TGTGCCAGCAGTTACGGCAGGGAGACCTACGAGCAGTACTTC,CASSYGRETYEQYF,.,TRBV6-5,.,TRBJ2-7
TGTGCCAGCAGTGAAGAAGTCAGTTATAGCAATCAGCCCCAGCATTTT,CASSEEVSYSNQPQHF,.,TRBV6-1,.,TRBJ1-5
TGTGCCAGCAGCTTGGAACCCTATGGCTACACCTTC,CASSLEPYGYTF,.,TRBV5-8,.,TRBJ1-2
TGTGCCAGCAGCTTCAATGAGCAGTTCTTC,CASSFNEQFF,.,TRBV7-9,few,TRBJ2-1
TGTGCCAGCAGCTTACTGCTAGCGGGAATGACAGATACGCAGTATTTT,CASSLLLAGMTDTQYF,TRBD2,TRBV7-8,.,TRBJ2-3
TGCGCCAGCAGCCAAGATTACAGCCACTCCTATAATTCACCCCTCCACTTT,CASSQDYSHSYNSPLHF,.,TRBV4-3,.,TRBJ1-6
TGTGCCAGCAAAGAGGGTGGGGAGGGCACTGAAGCTTTCTTT,CASKEGGEGTEAFF,.,TRBV2,.,TRBJ1-1
TGTGCCAGCAGCTCGGGCGGAGATACGCAGTATTTT,CASSSGGDTQYF,.,TRBV7-9,.,TRBJ2-3
TGTGCCAGCTCAACCGGGACGGGCTACGAGCAGTACTTC,CASSTGTGYEQYF,.,TRBV18,.,TRBJ2-7
TGCGCCAGCAGCCAAACCGGGACAGGCGTCTACGAGCAGTACTTC,CASSQTGTGVYEQYF,TRBD1,TRBV4-1,few,TRBJ2-7
TGCGCCAGCAGCTTGGCCTGGGACCGGGGTGACGAGCAGTACTTC,CASSLAWDRGDEQYF,.,TRBV5-1,.,TRBJ2-7
TGTGCCAGCAGCTTCCTCCGTGGCTACACCTTC,CASSFLRGYTF,.,TRBV5-5,.,TRBJ1-2
TGTGCCAGCAGCCCGGATGACAGGGAGCCTCTCCACTTT,CASSPDDREPLHF,TRBD1,TRBV5-4,.,TRBJ1-6
TGTGCCAGCCGAAAAACCCCAGGTGACGAGCAGTACTTC,CASRKTPGDEQYF,.,TRBV7-8,.,TRBJ2-7
TGCGCCAGCAGCTCTAGCGGGGAATCCTACGAGCAGTACTTC,CASSSSGESYEQYF,TRBD2,TRBV4-1,.,TRBJ2-7
TGTGCCAGCAGCCTCCAAATTGACTATGGCTACACCTTC,CASSLQIDYGYTF,.,TRBV11-2,few,TRBJ1-2
TGTGCCAGCAGTGATTTGTCTAGGGGAGGTAATTCACCCCTCCACTTT,CASSDLSRGGNSPLHF,.,TRBV2,.,TRBJ1-6
TGTGCCAGCACCCCCCAATCGGGGCTAAGGGAAAAACTGTTTTTT,CASTPQSGLREKLFF,.,TRBV27,.,TRBJ1-4